This TCR beta chain was recorded in a study of T cell changes during pregnancy in multiple sclerosis. Produced via immunoSEQ multiplex PCR; TCRdb's table is partial and in-frame only. In the table there are some 95,000 clones, around 92% of which are singletons. The V end was cut by 0 bases, the J end by 5 bases, with 11 bases between. In germline, CDR1 is SGHRS, CDR2 YFSETQ. This CDR3 has 14 amino acids. This receptor was obtained from a female donor with multiple sclerosis, enrolled in a pregnancy study. The source material was peripheral blood, sampled in the first trimester of pregnancy. The rearrangement links TRBV5-1 to TRBJ2-5; tentative D call: TRBD1 (5 bases). In nucleotides, the CDR3 is TGCGCCAGCAGCTTGGGGTTGGGGCGGGAGACCCAGTACTTC. Translated, it gives CASSLGLGRETQYF.